These T cell receptor beta chains were read from a single sample in a study of blood T cell repertoires in COVID-19. Clones were read by immunoSEQ multiplex PCR, and TCRdb kept only the in-frame ones, dropping some. The table has about 88,000 clones, 90% seen once. The material sequenced was peripheral blood. Source of these receptors: a man aged 55 to 70 with acute or convalescent COVID-19. Both conserved end residues are trimmed from each CDR3. Fields, in order: V gene, J gene, clone size, CDR3 length, CDR3 protein. For some rows the clone size is stated as once, few or many, or as a class when expanded; others skip it.

v_call: TRBV4-3; j_call: TRBJ2-5; clone_size: once; cdr3_length: 20; cdr3_aa: ASSQAPSGLAGGRGVGETQY
v_call: TRBV5-1; j_call: TRBJ2-3; clone_size: -; cdr3_length: 13; cdr3_aa: ASSFSSRSTDTQY
v_call: TRBV6-5; j_call: TRBJ1-1; clone_size: -; cdr3_length: 11; cdr3_aa: ATRTVWDTEAF
v_call: TRBV6-6; j_call: TRBJ1-6; clone_size: -; cdr3_length: 14; cdr3_aa: ASKPQATGYNSPLH
v_call: TRBV5-4; j_call: TRBJ2-5; clone_size: -; cdr3_length: 12; cdr3_aa: ASSLTGEQETQY
v_call: TRBV6-2/TRBV6-3; j_call: TRBJ2-2; clone_size: once; cdr3_length: 14; cdr3_aa: ASSYLLAGSGGELF
v_call: TRBV4-1; j_call: TRBJ1-1; clone_size: -; cdr3_length: 12; cdr3_aa: ASSRDTMNTEAF
v_call: TRBV7-9; j_call: TRBJ2-3; clone_size: few; cdr3_length: 12; cdr3_aa: ASSTTNRPDTQY
v_call: TRBV6-5; j_call: TRBJ2-2; clone_size: -; cdr3_length: 10; cdr3_aa: ASRGSNGELF
v_call: TRBV7-3; j_call: TRBJ2-1; clone_size: -; cdr3_length: 11; cdr3_aa: ASSLSGGNEQF
v_call: TRBV5-1; j_call: TRBJ2-1; clone_size: -; cdr3_length: 12; cdr3_aa: ASSLGFERNEQF
v_call: TRBV9; j_call: TRBJ1-3; clone_size: -; cdr3_length: 12; cdr3_aa: ASSESGQGNTIY
v_call: TRBV29-1; j_call: TRBJ1-4; clone_size: -; cdr3_length: 14; cdr3_aa: SVLPSVQGAGEKLF
v_call: TRBV18; j_call: TRBJ2-2; clone_size: -; cdr3_length: 17; cdr3_aa: ASSPARLAGGTGTGELF
v_call: TRBV27; j_call: TRBJ1-6; clone_size: -; cdr3_length: 12; cdr3_aa: ASSLVSGYSPLH
v_call: TRBV18; j_call: TRBJ2-7; clone_size: -; cdr3_length: 10; cdr3_aa: ASSSSSYEQY
v_call: TRBV30; j_call: TRBJ2-1; clone_size: -; cdr3_length: 15; cdr3_aa: AWSEGPAGGSYNEQF
v_call: TRBV29-1; j_call: TRBJ2-7; clone_size: -; cdr3_length: 8; cdr3_aa: REGDYEQY
v_call: TRBV7-2; j_call: TRBJ2-2; clone_size: -; cdr3_length: 10; cdr3_aa: ASSAYYGELF
v_call: TRBV19; j_call: TRBJ2-3; clone_size: -; cdr3_length: 11; cdr3_aa: ASSGSGGDTQY
v_call: TRBV19; j_call: TRBJ1-5; clone_size: -; cdr3_length: 10; cdr3_aa: ATWTPNQPQH
v_call: TRBV28; j_call: TRBJ1-6; clone_size: -; cdr3_length: 14; cdr3_aa: ASSPGSGKIHSPLH
v_call: TRBV19; j_call: TRBJ1-2; clone_size: -; cdr3_length: 13; cdr3_aa: ASNPGRERGYGYT
v_call: TRBV5-4; j_call: TRBJ1-1; clone_size: -; cdr3_length: 14; cdr3_aa: ASSPHKTGQNTEAF
v_call: TRBV6-5; j_call: TRBJ1-3; clone_size: few; cdr3_length: 13; cdr3_aa: ASRGGVTSGNTIY
v_call: TRBV30; j_call: TRBJ2-5; clone_size: few; cdr3_length: 11; cdr3_aa: AWNRGAGETQY
v_call: TRBV6-1; j_call: TRBJ2-7; clone_size: -; cdr3_length: 13; cdr3_aa: ASSHRTSGGYEQY
v_call: TRBV27; j_call: TRBJ2-7; clone_size: -; cdr3_length: 13; cdr3_aa: ASSLRPSSSYEQY
v_call: TRBV5-3; j_call: TRBJ2-7; clone_size: -; cdr3_length: 10; cdr3_aa: ASQNLLYEQY
v_call: TRBV5-5; j_call: TRBJ2-7; clone_size: -; cdr3_length: 13; cdr3_aa: ASSLGLTETYEQY
v_call: TRBV3-1/TRBV3-2; j_call: TRBJ2-5; clone_size: -; cdr3_length: 13; cdr3_aa: ASSPPQGAGETQY
v_call: TRBV27; j_call: TRBJ1-6; clone_size: -; cdr3_length: 12; cdr3_aa: ASSPGFSNSPLH
v_call: TRBV4-1; j_call: TRBJ1-2; clone_size: -; cdr3_length: 11; cdr3_aa: ASSQEDRGGYT
v_call: TRBV7-2; j_call: TRBJ2-1; clone_size: -; cdr3_length: 13; cdr3_aa: ASSLESSGYNEQF
v_call: TRBV7-2; j_call: TRBJ2-3; clone_size: -; cdr3_length: 13; cdr3_aa: ASSLRGTVSDTQY
v_call: TRBV5-1; j_call: TRBJ2-7; clone_size: -; cdr3_length: 11; cdr3_aa: ASAGSTAYEQY
v_call: TRBV19; j_call: TRBJ2-2; clone_size: -; cdr3_length: 15; cdr3_aa: ASSMGGQGRLAGELF
v_call: TRBV22-1; j_call: TRBJ2-1; clone_size: -; cdr3_length: 16; cdr3_aa: PGSAFITSGALGGRQF
v_call: TRBV6-2/TRBV6-3; j_call: TRBJ2-1; clone_size: -; cdr3_length: 13; cdr3_aa: ASSYLSGKYNEQF
v_call: TRBV13; j_call: TRBJ2-1; clone_size: -; cdr3_length: 11; cdr3_aa: ASFRGLVNEQF
v_call: TRBV11-3; j_call: TRBJ2-3; clone_size: -; cdr3_length: 12; cdr3_aa: ASGLAEGTDTQY
v_call: TRBV7-8; j_call: TRBJ2-4; clone_size: once; cdr3_length: 14; cdr3_aa: ASSLVGGLAKNIQY
v_call: TRBV11-3; j_call: TRBJ1-1; clone_size: once; cdr3_length: 15; cdr3_aa: ANLPRGVGDMNTEAF
v_call: TRBV11-3; j_call: TRBJ2-6; clone_size: -; cdr3_length: 13; cdr3_aa: ASSIEASGANVLT
v_call: TRBV27; j_call: TRBJ2-5; clone_size: -; cdr3_length: 14; cdr3_aa: ASSLSLGSPQETQY
v_call: TRBV3-1/TRBV3-2; j_call: TRBJ2-3; clone_size: -; cdr3_length: 15; cdr3_aa: ASSQRLAGGRVDTQY
v_call: TRBV6-5; j_call: TRBJ1-6; clone_size: -; cdr3_length: 12; cdr3_aa: ASSLQGLGSPLH
v_call: TRBV7-2; j_call: TRBJ1-2; clone_size: -; cdr3_length: 12; cdr3_aa: ASSLAWTGYGYT
v_call: TRBV9; j_call: TRBJ2-1; clone_size: -; cdr3_length: 11; cdr3_aa: ASSVDRSHEQF
v_call: TRBV11-2; j_call: TRBJ2-2; clone_size: once; cdr3_length: 12; cdr3_aa: ASSHRGNTGELF
v_call: TRBV30; j_call: TRBJ2-1; clone_size: once; cdr3_length: 13; cdr3_aa: ALTLRQRGYNEQF
v_call: TRBV9; j_call: TRBJ1-5; clone_size: -; cdr3_length: 12; cdr3_aa: ASNTGANNQPQH
v_call: TRBV6-1; j_call: TRBJ1-2; clone_size: once; cdr3_length: 11; cdr3_aa: ASSEDSVYGYT
v_call: TRBV5-5; j_call: TRBJ2-6; clone_size: -; cdr3_length: 14; cdr3_aa: ASRMGADSGANVLT
v_call: TRBV25-1; j_call: TRBJ1-2; clone_size: -; cdr3_length: 13; cdr3_aa: ASSEAGGFVYGYT
v_call: TRBV28; j_call: TRBJ2-7; clone_size: -; cdr3_length: 12; cdr3_aa: ASSLYGSSYEQY
v_call: TRBV2; j_call: TRBJ2-1; clone_size: -; cdr3_length: 15; cdr3_aa: ASSRPGAGTIYNEQF